The 32 T cell receptor beta chains given below trace back to one sample, sequenced in a study of STAT5B mutations in CD4+ large granular lymphocyte leukemia. Sequenced by immunoSEQ multiplex PCR; TCRdb stores in-frame clones only, minus some. The sample yields 25,000 to 30,000 clones, about four fifths seen once. Source material: CD4+ T cells from blood buffy coats. The receptors here all came from a human donor in good health.

This clone was observed a few times. The V gene is TRBV6-1, the J gene TRBJ1-2; D gene uncertain. This CDR3 region has 13 residues. The germline V and J ends were trimmed by 6 bases and 2 bases, with 10 bases remaining between them. CDR1 and CDR2 from the germline V gene are MNHNS and SASEGT. The CDR3 is CASSGRANYGYTF. The CDR3 nucleotides are TGTGCCAGCAGCGGGAGGGCGAACTATGGCTACACCTTC.

The chain links TRBV7-2 to TRBJ1-3; D is ambiguous. Germline V lookup: CDR1 SGHTA, CDR2 FQGNSA. With 2 bases removed from V and 0 bases from J, the gap between germline ends came to 17 bases. This CDR3 comprises 18 residues. The CDR3 is CASSLLGIVETSGNTIYF. As DNA, the CDR3 is TGTGCCAGCAGCTTATTGGGCATAGTAGAGACCTCTGGAAACACCATATATTTT.

The chain joins TRBV28 to TRBJ2-6, with D unresolved. V was pared by 4 bases and J by 4 bases, with 14 bases between. The CDR3 length is 16 residues. Per the germline V gene, CDR1 is MDHEN and CDR2 is SYDVKM. The CDR3 here is CASSSAASGGANVLTF. The CDR3 nucleotides read TGTGCCAGCAGTTCCGCGGCATCTGGAGGGGCCAACGTCCTGACTTTC.

The V and J genes are TRBV27 and TRBJ2-7; 7 bases fit TRBD2. Trimming took 8 bases from V and 0 from J; bases not matched to a gene: 13. CDR1 MNHEY and CDR2 SMNVEV come from the germline V gene (reference sequence). This CDR3 is built from 16 residues. As DNA, the CDR3 is TGTGCCAGCGGATCCACCCGGACTAGTTTCTCCTACGAGCAGTACTTC. Its protein is CASGSTRTSFSYEQYF.

The chain has TRBV7-8 and TRBJ2-5; the D gene is possibly TRBD2 (6 bases). CDR3 length: 14 residues. In germline, CDR1 is SGHVS, CDR2 FQNEAQ. Trimming took off 3 bases at V and 5 bases at J, with 13 bases between the two ends. This CDR3 reads CASSLRASVETQYF. In DNA, the CDR3 is TGTGCCAGCAGCTTGCGGGCTAGCGTGGAGACCCAGTACTTC.

This chain links TRBV11-2 with TRBJ1-2; 7 nucleotides match TRBD1. After removal of 5 bases from V and 5 bases from J, the junction contained 17 bases not matched to a gene. Germline V CDR1 and CDR2: SGHAT, FQNNGV. The CDR3 covers 17 residues. CDR3 sequence: CASSAKIIGTAIYGYTF. DNA for the CDR3: TGTGCCAGCAGCGCCAAGATTATCGGGACAGCGATTTATGGCTACACCTTC.

J is TRBJ2-2 and V is TRBV5-1; 9 nucleotides match TRBD1. After removal of 4 bases from V and 4 bases from J, the junction contained 11 bases not matched to a gene. Germline V gene sequence: CDR1 SGHRS, CDR2 YFSETQ. The CDR3 sequence is 17 residues long. The CDR3 region has the DNA TGCGCCAGCAGCATGACCCGGGACAGGGCAAGCACCGGGGAGCTGTTTTTT. Protein product: CASSMTRDRASTGELFF.

The J gene is TRBJ2-7, the V gene TRBV5-5, with 7 nucleotides matching TRBD1. The CDR3 is 15 residues long. Germline CDR1 is SGHKS and CDR2 is YYEKEE (reference sequence). After removal of 0 bases from V and 3 bases from J, the junction contained 6 bases not matched to a gene. CDR3 region: CASSLAGTELYEQYF. DNA for the CDR3: TGTGCCAGCAGCTTGGCTGGGACAGAGCTCTACGAGCAGTACTTC.

This clone appeared a few times. The CDR3 coding sequence is TGCGCCAGCAGCCAAGACACGGGAGCCACAGATACGCAGTATTTT. Translating gives CASSQDTGATDTQYF. The chain links TRBV4-1 to TRBJ2-3; D perhaps matches TRBD2 (6 bases). V shed 0 bases and J shed 2 bases, with 9 bases lying between them. The germline V gene has CDR1 MGHRA and CDR2 YSYEKL. This CDR3 is built from 15 residues.

This clone has just a few counts. The chain couples TRBV5-8 to TRBJ1-6, with D possibly being TRBD1 (5 bases). The germline V and J ends were trimmed by 5 bases and 4 bases, with 16 bases remaining between them. Germline loops: CDR1 SGHTS, CDR2 YDEGEE. CDR3 length: 16 amino acids. CDR3 sequence reads: CASSPQGRGYNSPLHF. CDR3 bases: TGTGCCAGCAGTCCTCAGGGAAGAGGTTATAATTCACCCCTCCACTTT.

This clone was seen a single time. V gene TRBV2 combines with J gene TRBJ2-7; no definite D call. The CDR3 covers 12 residues. Between the trimmed V and J ends, which lost 6 bases and 1 base, there was a span of 7 bases. Germline assignment: CDR1 SNHLY and CDR2 FYNNEI. The CDR3 nucleotides are TGTGCCAGCAGCCGCACATCCTACGAGCAGTACTTC. Translation gives CASSRTSYEQYF.

This clone was seen a handful of times. V and J are TRBV30 and TRBJ1-1; D remains unclear. The CDR3 runs 13 residues. Trimming pared 5 bases from V and 5 bases from J, leaving 15 bases between. Germline assignment: CDR1 GTSNPN and CDR2 SVGIG (reference sequence). This chain's CDR3 is CAWETQPGTEAFF. The CDR3 DNA follows: TGTGCCTGGGAGACCCAACCGGGAACTGAAGCTTTCTTT.

The chain combines TRBV4-1 with TRBJ1-2, with D uncertain. Deletions cut 0 bases from V and 4 bases from J, with 9 bases between. Germline V gives CDR1 MGHRA, CDR2 YSYEKL. The CDR3 contains 14 residues. For the CDR3, the DNA is TGCGCCAGCAGCCAAGATAGAGGAACCTATGGCTACACCTTC. It specifies CASSQDRGTYGYTF.

The J gene is TRBJ2-2, the V gene TRBV2, with D perhaps being TRBD1 or TRBD2 (5 bases each). The CDR3 runs 18 residues. Trimming stripped 1 base from V and 1 base from J, with 16 bases between. Germline loops: CDR1 SNHLY, CDR2 FYNNEI. The CDR3 DNA follows: TGTGCCAGCAGTGAAGGGTGGGGGATGGGGCAGAACACCGGGGAGCTGTTTTTT. The encoded protein is CASSEGWGMGQNTGELFF.

The V and J genes are TRBV12-5 and TRBJ2-7; D perhaps matches TRBD2 (5 bases). Trimming left V 1 base short and J 0 bases short, with 13 bases between. The CDR3 spans 16 residues. The germline gives CDR1 LGHNT, CDR2 FRNRAP. The CDR3 DNA reads as TGTGCTAGTGGTTTGGGAAAGCGGACGTTCTCCTACGAGCAGTACTTC. It yields the protein CASGLGKRTFSYEQYF.

The V and J genes are TRBV29-1 and TRBJ1-1; 9 bases align to TRBD1. The CDR3 extends over 15 amino acids. Germline CDR1 and CDR2: SQVTM and ANQGSEA. With V trimmed by 6 bases and J by 6 bases, 14 bases remained unmatched. The CDR3 reads CSVHPGQGISPEAFF. The CDR3 DNA sequence: TGCAGCGTACACCCGGGACAGGGAATTAGCCCTGAAGCTTTCTTT. The entire variable domain, with the rest obtained from reference TRBV29-1 and TRBJ1-1, is as follows: SAVISQKPSRDICQRGTSLTIQCQVDSQVTMMFWYRQQPGQSLTLIATANQGSEATYESGFVIDKFPISRPNLTFSTLTVSNMSPEDSSIYLCSVHPGQGISPEAFFGQGTRLTVV.

V and J are TRBV4-1 and TRBJ2-3; perhaps TRBD2 as D (6 bases). In germline, CDR1 is MGHRA, CDR2 YSYEKL. The CDR3 has 17 amino acids. Trimming stripped 5 bases from V and 7 bases from J, with 25 bases between. CDR3 in amino acids: CASSTWSGQRGENTQYF. CDR3 coding DNA: TGCGCCAGCAGCACCTGGTCAGGGCAGCGCGGGGAAAATACGCAGTATTTT.

This rearrangement joins TRBV7-2 to TRBJ1-1, with a possible D match to TRBD1 (5 bases). The CDR3 runs 14 residues. V dropped 5 bases and J dropped 5 bases, with 15 bases sitting between them. Per germline, CDR1 SGHTA and CDR2 FQGNSA. CDR3 amino acids: CASSPTWGGTEAFF. In DNA form, the CDR3 reads TGTGCCAGCAGCCCCACGTGGGGGGGGACTGAAGCTTTCTTT. The full variable domain, its missing parts supplied by reference TRBV7-2 and TRBJ1-1, is GAGVSQSPSNKVTEKGKDVELRCDPISGHTALYWYRQSLGQGLEFLIYFQGNSAPDKSGLPSDRFSAERTGGSVSTLTIQRTQQEDSAVYLCASSPTWGGTEAFFGQGTRLTVV.

This chain links TRBV7-2 with TRBJ2-7; D remains unclear. The V gene lost 3 bases and the J gene lost 1 base, with 7 bases spanning the gap. The germline CDR1 and CDR2 sequences are SGHTA and FQGNSA. The CDR3 consists of 13 residues. CDR3 amino acids: CASSLERSYEQYF. The CDR3 DNA follows: TGTGCCAGCAGCTTGGAGCGATCCTACGAGCAGTACTTC.

This clone was counted between two and nine times. J is TRBJ1-5 and V is TRBV19, with 12 bases identical to TRBD1. The CDR3 is 16 amino acids. Germline V gene data show CDR1 as LNHDA and CDR2 as SQIVND (reference sequence). J was trimmed by 6 bases and V by 5 bases; bases with no gene match: 8. The CDR3: CASSRPGTGGIQPQHF. In DNA form, the CDR3 reads TGTGCCAGTAGTCGACCGGGGACAGGGGGCATTCAGCCCCAGCATTTT.

This clone was seen a handful of times. This chain connects TRBV30 to TRBJ1-2; perhaps TRBD1 as D (5 bases). CDR3 length: 14 residues. Trimming took off 1 base at V and 3 bases at J, with 12 bases between the two ends. CDR1 and CDR2 from the germline V gene are GTSNPN and SVGIG (reference sequence). The CDR3 loop reads CAWSGQRYYYGYTF. The CDR3 DNA is TGTGCCTGGAGTGGACAGCGATACTACTATGGCTACACCTTC. Variable domain in full (rest from reference TRBV30 and TRBJ1-2): SQTIHQWPATLVQPVGSPLSLECTVEGTSNPNLYWYRQAAGRGLQLLFYSVGIGQISSEVPQNLSASRPQDRQFILSSKKLLLSDSGFYLCAWSGQRYYYGYTFGSGTRLTVV.

The V call is TRBV7-9, the J call TRBJ2-3, with D possibly matching TRBD2 (6 bases). The germline gives CDR1 SEHNR, CDR2 FQNEAQ (reference sequence). Trimming pared 2 bases from V and 1 base from J, leaving 16 bases between. This CDR3 has 17 amino acids. The CDR3 loop reads CASSLPGAGRGTDTQYF. CDR3 nucleotide sequence: TGTGCCAGCAGCTTACCCGGGGCGGGACGAGGCACAGATACGCAGTATTTT. Together with reference TRBV7-9 and TRBJ2-3, the CDR3 gives the full variable domain: DTGVSQNPRHKITKRGQNVTFRCDPISEHNRLYWYRQTLGQGPEFLTYFQNEAQLEKSRLLSDRFSAERPKGSFSTLEIQRTEQGDSAMYLCASSLPGAGRGTDTQYFGPGTRLTVL.

This CDR3 is CASSPWANYGYTF. The CDR3 nucleotides are TGTGCCAGCAGCCCATGGGCTAACTATGGCTACACCTTC. The rearrangement joins TRBV6-5 to TRBJ1-2; no reliable D call. Trimming left V 6 bases short and J 0 bases short, with 8 bases between. Germline loops: CDR1 MNHEY, CDR2 SVGAGI. The CDR3 contains 13 residues.

Only a few counts were recorded for this clone. The genes are TRBV5-1 and TRBJ2-3; perhaps TRBD2 as D (6 bases). V lost 4 bases and J lost 0, with 12 bases in between. Per the germline V gene, CDR1 is SGHRS and CDR2 is YFSETQ. This CDR3 comprises 15 residues. In DNA form, the CDR3 reads TGCGCCAGCAGCCCGGACTATAGTAGCACAGATACGCAGTATTTT. This gives the protein CASSPDYSSTDTQYF.

The chain joins TRBV2 to TRBJ2-3; no definite D call. Germline V lookup: CDR1 SNHLY, CDR2 FYNNEI. V was pared by 2 bases and J by 5 bases, with 5 bases between. This CDR3 contains 12 residues. This CDR3 is CASSEREDTQYF. The CDR3 region has the DNA TGTGCCAGCAGTGAAAGGGAAGATACGCAGTATTTT.

There are a few counts of this clone. The CDR3 coding sequence is TGTGCCAGCAGGCGAGACCCCCTCTCTAATCAGCCCCAGCATTTT. The encoded protein is CASRRDPLSNQPQHF. The chain employs TRBV4-2 and TRBJ1-5; D is uncertain. CDR1 LGHNA and CDR2 YNFKEQ come from the germline V gene. V was pared by 6 bases and J by 4 bases, with 16 bases between. The CDR3 length is 15 residues.

This clone was seen just once. V and J are TRBV5-4 and TRBJ2-1; either TRBD1 or TRBD2 may supply D (5 bases each). The V gene's germline CDR1 is SGHNT and CDR2 YYREEE (reference sequence). With 4 bases removed from V and 4 bases from J, the gap between germline ends came to 18 bases. The CDR3 length is 16 residues. The CDR3 sequence is CASSGGPISGYNEQFF. CDR3 nucleotide sequence: TGTGCCAGCAGCGGGGGACCTATCAGTGGTTACAATGAGCAGTTCTTC.

The rearrangement uses TRBV20-1 and TRBJ1-2; D unresolved. Germline V gene sequence: CDR1 DFQATT, CDR2 SNEGSKA (reference sequence). V lost 0 bases, J lost 8 bases, and 7 bases lay in between. This CDR3 is built from 11 residues. The CDR3 region has the DNA TGCAGTGCTAGAGACCTGGAGGGCTACACCTTC. Encoded protein: CSARDLEGYTF.

The rearrangement uses TRBV28 and TRBJ2-7; 8 positions agree with TRBD2. Trimming at V came to 8 bases and at J to 3 bases, leaving 9 bases not matched to a gene. Germline V gives CDR1 MDHEN, CDR2 SYDVKM. This CDR3 region has 14 residues. The CDR3 sequence: CASVQAGTSYEQYF. Written as DNA, the CDR3 is TGTGCCAGCGTTCAAGCCGGGACTAGCTACGAGCAGTACTTC.

This chain links TRBV28 with TRBJ1-4, with 9 bases aligning to TRBD1. V shed 7 bases, J shed 5 bases, and the junction held 5 bases outside the gene matches. CDR1 is MDHEN and CDR2 is SYDVKM in the germline V gene. The CDR3 is 14 residues long. The CDR3 loop is CASTLGTGNEKLFF. CDR3 bases: TGTGCCAGCACCTTAGGGACAGGGAATGAAAAACTGTTTTTT.

V and J are TRBV28 and TRBJ2-1, with 8 nucleotides matching TRBD2. Trimming cost V 6 bases and J 12 bases; bases outside gene matches: 16. Germline assignment: CDR1 MDHEN and CDR2 SYDVKM. The length of the CDR3 is 15 residues. The CDR3 is CASRESGRGLLGQFF. DNA of the CDR3: TGTGCCAGCAGGGAGAGCGGGAGAGGTTTATTGGGGCAGTTCTTC.

This chain links TRBV7-9 with TRBJ2-7, with 10 nucleotides matching TRBD1. Germline trimming cut 5 bases from V and 2 bases from J; bases unmatched to any gene: 3. CDR3 size: 14 residues. The germline gives CDR1 SEHNR, CDR2 FQNEAQ (reference sequence). Here the CDR3 DNA reads TGTGCCAGCAGCGACGGACAGGGGGCCTACGAGCAGTACTTC. Translated, it gives CASSDGQGAYEQYF.